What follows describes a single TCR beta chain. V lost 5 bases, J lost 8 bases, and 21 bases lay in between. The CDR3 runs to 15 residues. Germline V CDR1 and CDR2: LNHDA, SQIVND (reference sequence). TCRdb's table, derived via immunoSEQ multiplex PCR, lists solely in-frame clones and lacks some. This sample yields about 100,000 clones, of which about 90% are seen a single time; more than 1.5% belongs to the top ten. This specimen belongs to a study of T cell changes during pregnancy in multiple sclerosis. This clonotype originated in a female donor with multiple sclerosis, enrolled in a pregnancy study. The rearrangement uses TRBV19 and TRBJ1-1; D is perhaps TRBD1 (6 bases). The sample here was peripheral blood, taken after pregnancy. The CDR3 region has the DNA TGTGCCAGTAGTGCAGCATCCCGGGACACCAGAGAAGCTTTCTTT. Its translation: CASSAASRDTREAFF. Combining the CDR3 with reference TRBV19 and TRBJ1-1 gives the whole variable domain DGGITQSPKYLFRKEGQNVTLSCEQNLNHDAMYWYRQDPGQGLRLIYYSQIVNDFQKGDIAEGYSVSREKKESFPLTVTSAQKNPTAFYLCASSAASRDTREAFFGQGTRLTVV.